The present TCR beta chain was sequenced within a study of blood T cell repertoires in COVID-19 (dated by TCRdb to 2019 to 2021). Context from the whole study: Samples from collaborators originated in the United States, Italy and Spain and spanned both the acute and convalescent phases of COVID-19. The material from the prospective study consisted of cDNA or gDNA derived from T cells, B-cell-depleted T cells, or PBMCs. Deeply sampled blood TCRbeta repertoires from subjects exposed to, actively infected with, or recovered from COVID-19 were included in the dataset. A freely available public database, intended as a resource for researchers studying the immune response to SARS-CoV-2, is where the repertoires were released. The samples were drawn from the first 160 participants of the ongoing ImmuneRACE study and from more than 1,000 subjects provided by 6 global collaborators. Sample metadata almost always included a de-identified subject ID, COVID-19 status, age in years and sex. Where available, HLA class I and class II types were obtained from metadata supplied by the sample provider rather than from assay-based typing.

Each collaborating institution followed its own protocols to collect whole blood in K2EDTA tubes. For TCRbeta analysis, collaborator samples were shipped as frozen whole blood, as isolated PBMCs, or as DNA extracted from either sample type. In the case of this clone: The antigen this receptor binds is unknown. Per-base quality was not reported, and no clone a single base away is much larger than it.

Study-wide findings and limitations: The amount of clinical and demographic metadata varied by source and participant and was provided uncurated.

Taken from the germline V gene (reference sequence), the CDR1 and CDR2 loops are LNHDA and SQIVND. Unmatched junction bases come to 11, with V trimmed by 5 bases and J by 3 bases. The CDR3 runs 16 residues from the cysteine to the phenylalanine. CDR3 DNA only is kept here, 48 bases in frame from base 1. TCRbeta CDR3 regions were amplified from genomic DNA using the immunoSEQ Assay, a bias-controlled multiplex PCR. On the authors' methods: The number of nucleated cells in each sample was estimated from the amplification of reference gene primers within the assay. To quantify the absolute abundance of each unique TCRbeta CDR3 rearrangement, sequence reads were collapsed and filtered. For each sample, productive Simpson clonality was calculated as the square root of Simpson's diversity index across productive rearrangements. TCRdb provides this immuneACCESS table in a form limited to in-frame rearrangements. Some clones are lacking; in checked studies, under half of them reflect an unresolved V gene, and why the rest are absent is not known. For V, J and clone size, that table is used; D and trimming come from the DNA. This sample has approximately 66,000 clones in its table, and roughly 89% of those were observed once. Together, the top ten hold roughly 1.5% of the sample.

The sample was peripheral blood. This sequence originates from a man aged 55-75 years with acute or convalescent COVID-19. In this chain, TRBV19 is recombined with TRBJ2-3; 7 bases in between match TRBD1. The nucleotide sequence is TGTGCCAGTAGTCTCGAGGGGGCCTTGTGGACAGATACGCAGTATTTT. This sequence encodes CASSLEGALWTDTQYF.